This T cell receptor (beta chain) was documented in a study of breast tumors, draining lymph nodes, adjacent tissues. Via MiXCR, TCRdb re-called the multiplex PCR reads, giving one row per CDR3 protein. The data show about 150,000 distinct CDR3 sequences, about 22% seen once. Findings of the study overall: Findings are consistent with lymph node origin and intratumoral expansion of most tumor T cells. Data only fit, rather than demonstrated, lymph node origin of most tumor T cells. Luminal-like breast cancer showed significantly higher tumor–nontumor repertoire similarity than basal-like.

On this clonotype: Its specificity is not known. Germline and junction disagree at one end, which may indicate a read error.

Breast cancer patients provided tissue from their axillary draining lymph nodes. The TCR originated in a female donor with breast cancer. Some clones in this sample may be carry-over from other donors' samples. The sample comprised axillary lymph node tissue.

This CDR3 is CASHSPGTPSYEQYF. Here the CDR3 DNA reads TGTGCCAGCCACTCCCCCGGGACCCCCTCCTACGAGCAGTACTTC. V is TRBV5-1 and J is TRBJ2-7; tentatively, D is TRBD1 or TRBD2 (5 bases each). From germline, CDR1 is SGHRS and CDR2 YFSETQ. The CDR3 consists of 15 residues. Full variable domain (rest looked up from reference TRBV5-1 and TRBJ2-7): KAGVTQTPRYLIKTRGQQVTLSCSPISGHRSVSWYQQTPGQGLQFLFEYFSETQRNKGNFPGRFSGRQFSNSRSEMNVSTLELGDSALYLCASHSPGTPSYEQYFGPGTRLTVT.